This TCR beta chain was documented in a study of blood T cells in healthy people across ages (dated by TCRdb to between 2014 and 2017). For the wider study: In model experiments, template switching captured roughly one uniquely barcoded TCR beta cDNA molecule for every two T cells. To avoid experimental bias, donors of different ages were randomly spread across the sequencing lanes. The study measured age-related changes in TCR beta repertoire diversity using deep sequencing normalized with unique cDNA molecular identifiers. Two additional independent replicas of 1 million unique cDNA reads from the same blood draw were analyzed for two donors (one aged 18 to 29 and one aged 80 or older). Donors were grouped into four age groups: young (average approximately 16 years), middle-aged (39), aged (roughly 62) and long-lived (roughly 80).

The germline V gene yields SGDLS for CDR1 and YYNGEE for CDR2. V gives up 3 bases and J gives up 4 bases, and the segment between their germline ends measures 9 bases. From the cysteine through the phenylalanine, the CDR3 covers 13 amino acids. Only the CDR3 portion is preserved as DNA: 39 bases, with reading frame beginning at the first base. Donors were about 36 systemically healthy Caucasian individuals from Russia aged roughly 6 to 90 years. Each donor gave about 11 milliliters of peripheral blood, drawn into EDTA-treated Vacutainer tubes. Ficoll-Paque density-gradient centrifugation was used to isolate PBMCs, with at least 6.5 million obtained per sample. Trizol reagent was used to extract total RNA from PBMCs, with at least 5 micrograms per sample. Naive CD45RAhigh/CD27high T cell percentages were measured by flow cytometry on a PBMC aliquot from every donor. Libraries were constructed by 5' RACE. Sequencing was carried out with an Illumina HiSeq 2500. A second PCR of 7 to 11 cycles was run with a J-beta primer mix and a sample-barcoded 5' primer. A template-switch 5' adaptor carrying 12 random nucleotides introduced a unique molecular identifier onto each TCR beta cDNA molecule. At least 3 million CDR3-containing paired-end reads were obtained from each sample. First-strand cDNA was synthesized from all RNA with the Mint cDNA synthesis kit, primed by a TRBC-specific oligonucleotide. After uracil-DNA glycosylase treatment, a first 18-cycle PCR used universal primers M1SS and BC2_uni_R on all cDNA. The original methods were these. For normalization, 1 million high-quality reads, each with a distinct molecular identifier, were randomly selected from each sample. Reads with shared molecular identifiers were discarded instead of being binned into consensus sequences. MiTCR, set to a Q25 quality threshold and the strictest error-elimination algorithm, was used for CDR3 identification, clonotype clustering and error correction. A nonparametric unseen species model with Euler transformation was used to estimate a lower bound on total TCR beta diversity. Through fastp at Q25 and MiXCR, TCRdb rebuilt clones from the public reads, retaining in-frame beta chains. Each record represents a unique CDR3 protein, reported with the most common genes and DNA among its rows. V and J calls and clone size were set by TCRdb, not the authors. The sample yields hundreds of thousands of distinct CDR3 sequences; roughly 50% were counted once. The ten biggest clones cover 22% of the sample.

In regard to this clonotype: Its antigen remains undetermined. The record has no base qualities; no much larger clone is one base away.

Beyond this particular receptor, the publication reports: Estimates of total diversity from one million sequenced T cells were regarded as lower bounds and underestimates. As age increased, observed TCR beta diversity per million T cells dropped in a roughly linear way, and a significant reduction was already evident by age 40. The percentage of naive T cells measured by flow cytometry correlated strongly with observed TCR beta diversity. The long-lived group showed more naive CD4+ T cells, fewer expanded clones and increased TCR diversity than the aged group, suggesting age selection. Because the CMV infection status of the donors was unknown, age-related changes in expanded clonotypes may potentially have been confounded. Since profiling was done on bulk unsorted PBMCs, naive and antigen-experienced compartments could not be conclusively compared.

What was sequenced was blood. The chain is made from TRBV9 and TRBJ2-3; the D gene assignment is ambiguous. The clonotype was recovered from a man younger than 40 in good health. The DNA sequence is given as TGTGCCAGCAGCGCAGTTGCTTCAGATACGCAGTATTTT. This translates into CASSAVASDTQYF.